Listed below are T cell receptor beta chains from one sample, sequenced in a study of CD8+CD57+ T cells in acquired aplastic anemia. TCRdb reanalysed the reads using MiXCR and keeps one entry per CDR3 protein. Among around 150,000 distinct CDR3 sequences, about 70% were seen once, and the ten largest hold approximately 50%. Sequencing was performed on sorted CD4+, CD8+, or CD8+CD57+ T cells (not recorded which) from PBMCs. Receptors were obtained from a human donor with aplastic anemia. CDR3s include the opening cysteine and the closing phenylalanine or tryptophan. Fields, in order: D gene, V gene, J gene, clone size, CDR3 DNA, CDR3 protein. D genes are given only for firm matches. Clone size is given for some rows only: seen once, a few or many times, or a class if the clone is expanded.

d_gene: TRBD1; v_gene: TRBV20-1; j_gene: TRBJ1-4; abundance: NA; CDR3nt: TGCAGTGCTAGACAGGGGGCCAGTGAAAAACTGTTTTTT; CDR3aa: CSARQGASEKLFF
d_gene: NA; v_gene: TRBV20-1; j_gene: TRBJ2-1; abundance: once; CDR3nt: TGCAGTGATAAAGGGCCGGCGGATAACAATGAGCAGTTCTTC; CDR3aa: CSDKGPADNNEQFF
d_gene: NA; v_gene: TRBV6-4; j_gene: TRBJ2-2; abundance: many; CDR3nt: TGTGCCAGCAGTAATGGGACCGGGGAGCTGTTTTTT; CDR3aa: CASSNGTGELFF
d_gene: TRBD1; v_gene: TRBV10-1; j_gene: TRBJ1-1; abundance: NA; CDR3nt: TGCGCCAGCCAGGGGACAGGGCCGCATGAAGCTTTCTTT; CDR3aa: CASQGTGPHEAFF
d_gene: NA; v_gene: TRBV7-2; j_gene: TRBJ1-2; abundance: NA; CDR3nt: TGTGCCAGCAGCTCCCTACCGACTCGGACAGCAGCTAACTATGGCTACACCTTC; CDR3aa: CASSSLPTRTAANYGYTF
d_gene: NA; v_gene: TRBV29-1; j_gene: TRBJ2-5; abundance: once; CDR3nt: TGCAGCGTTGAAGATCGTCATCGAGATGAAGAGACCCAGTACTTC; CDR3aa: CSVEDRHRDEETQYF
d_gene: NA; v_gene: TRBV7-8; j_gene: TRBJ1-2; abundance: NA; CDR3nt: TGTGCCAGCAGCTTAGGGGGTACAGCCTATGGCTACACCTTC; CDR3aa: CASSLGGTAYGYTF
d_gene: TRBD1; v_gene: TRBV15; j_gene: TRBJ1-4; abundance: NA; CDR3nt: TGTGCCACCAGCAGTCAGAGACAGGGCCTTAATGAAAAACCGTTTTTT; CDR3aa: CATSSQRQGLNEKPFF
d_gene: NA; v_gene: TRBV9; j_gene: TRBJ2-7; abundance: NA; CDR3nt: TGTGCCAGCAGCGTAGTTTCAGGCTACGAGCAGTACTTC; CDR3aa: CASSVVSGYEQYF
d_gene: TRBD2; v_gene: TRBV7-8; j_gene: TRBJ2-5; abundance: NA; CDR3nt: TGTGCCAGCAGCCATAGCGGACTAGCGGGGGAAGGAGAGACCCAGTACTTC; CDR3aa: CASSHSGLAGEGETQYF
d_gene: TRBD1; v_gene: TRBV7-8; j_gene: TRBJ1-2; abundance: NA; CDR3nt: TGTGCCAGCAGCTTAGAACCGGGACAGGGATATGGCTACACCTTC; CDR3aa: CASSLEPGQGYGYTF
d_gene: TRBD2; v_gene: TRBV24-1; j_gene: TRBJ2-1; abundance: NA; CDR3nt: TGTGCCACCAGTGATTACTCTAGCGGGAGGTTATACAATGAGCAGTTCTTC; CDR3aa: CATSDYSSGRLYNEQFF
d_gene: NA; v_gene: TRBV10-2; j_gene: TRBJ1-1; abundance: NA; CDR3nt: TGCGGCAGCAGTGAGTTACCGGGACGGGACACTGAAGCTTTCTTT; CDR3aa: CGSSELPGRDTEAFF
d_gene: NA; v_gene: TRBV9; j_gene: TRBJ1-3; abundance: NA; CDR3nt: TGTGCCAGCAGCGGCGGGACTCTCGGAAACACCATATATTTT; CDR3aa: CASSGGTLGNTIYF
d_gene: NA; v_gene: TRBV12-3/TRBV12-4; j_gene: TRBJ2-1; abundance: NA; CDR3nt: TGTGCCAGCAGTTTAGCGCTCACCCGTGATGAGCAGTTCTTC; CDR3aa: CASSLALTRDEQFF
d_gene: NA; v_gene: TRBV7-2; j_gene: TRBJ2-7; abundance: few; CDR3nt: TGTGCCAGCAGCTTATCTAGCCCATACGAGCAGTACTTC; CDR3aa: CASSLSSPYEQYF
d_gene: NA; v_gene: TRBV7-9; j_gene: TRBJ2-1; abundance: NA; CDR3nt: TGTGCCAGCAGCTTAGGGTTTGGGTTAGAAGTTGACAATGAGCAGTTCTTC; CDR3aa: CASSLGFGLEVDNEQFF
d_gene: NA; v_gene: TRBV20-1; j_gene: TRBJ2-1; abundance: NA; CDR3nt: TGCAGTGCCTCGGTAGCCTACAATGAGCAGTTCTTC; CDR3aa: CSASVAYNEQFF
d_gene: TRBD1; v_gene: TRBV19; j_gene: TRBJ2-4; abundance: NA; CDR3nt: TGTGCCAGTAGGGCCGTAACCGGGACAGGAGACATTCAGTACTTC; CDR3aa: CASRAVTGTGDIQYF
d_gene: NA; v_gene: TRBV12-3/TRBV12-4; j_gene: TRBJ2-5; abundance: NA; CDR3nt: TGTGCCAGCAGTTTGGAGGGCAATCAGCCCCAGTACTTC; CDR3aa: CASSLEGNQPQYF
d_gene: NA; v_gene: TRBV9; j_gene: TRBJ1-3; abundance: NA; CDR3nt: TGTGCCAGCAGCGTAGCAGGGGATGGAAACACCATATATTTT; CDR3aa: CASSVAGDGNTIYF
d_gene: NA; v_gene: TRBV30; j_gene: TRBJ2-2; abundance: few; CDR3nt: TGTGCCTGGAGTGTACAGGTGGACACCGGGGAGCTGTTTTTT; CDR3aa: CAWSVQVDTGELFF
d_gene: NA; v_gene: TRBV20-1; j_gene: TRBJ2-7; abundance: NA; CDR3nt: TGCAGTGGCCGCGGGACGCGGTCCTACGAGCAGTACTTC; CDR3aa: CSGRGTRSYEQYF
d_gene: NA; v_gene: TRBV10-3; j_gene: TRBJ2-3; abundance: NA; CDR3nt: TGTGCCATCAGAGGGGCCTCGAGCACAGATACGCAGTATTTT; CDR3aa: CAIRGASSTDTQYF
d_gene: TRBD2; v_gene: TRBV11-2; j_gene: TRBJ2-7; abundance: NA; CDR3nt: TGTGCCAGCAGCTTTTCACTAGCGGACACCTGGCGGCAGTACTTC; CDR3aa: CASSFSLADTWRQYF
d_gene: NA; v_gene: TRBV7-8; j_gene: TRBJ2-1; abundance: NA; CDR3nt: TGTGCCAGCAGCACCAGGGATCGAAGCTCCTACAATGAGCAGCTCTTC; CDR3aa: CASSTRDRSSYNEQLF
d_gene: NA; v_gene: TRBV15; j_gene: TRBJ2-7; abundance: NA; CDR3nt: TGTGCCACCAGCGGCGAGCAGGGGAGCTCCTACGGGCAGTACTTC; CDR3aa: CATSGEQGSSYGQYF
d_gene: NA; v_gene: TRBV5-1; j_gene: TRBJ1-5; abundance: many; CDR3nt: TGCGCCAGCAGCTTGGCCGGGAATAGCAATCAGCCCCAGCATTTT; CDR3aa: CASSLAGNSNQPQHF
d_gene: TRBD1; v_gene: TRBV12-3/TRBV12-4; j_gene: TRBJ1-5; abundance: NA; CDR3nt: TGTGCCAGCAGACGAACAGGGGGCGAAAATCAGCCCCAGCATTTT; CDR3aa: CASRRTGGENQPQHF
d_gene: NA; v_gene: TRBV5-1; j_gene: TRBJ2-1; abundance: NA; CDR3nt: TGCGCCAGCAGCTTGGGCGGGACCGAGTACAATGAGCAGTTCTTC; CDR3aa: CASSLGGTEYNEQFF
d_gene: NA; v_gene: TRBV30; j_gene: TRBJ2-2; abundance: NA; CDR3nt: TGTGCCTGGAGTTTTTGGGCGACCGGGGAGCTGTCTTTT; CDR3aa: CAWSFWATGELSF
d_gene: NA; v_gene: TRBV5-6; j_gene: TRBJ2-5; abundance: NA; CDR3nt: TGTGCCAGCAGCCCCCGGGGGGAGACCCAGTACTTC; CDR3aa: CASSPRGETQYF
d_gene: NA; v_gene: TRBV7-9; j_gene: TRBJ2-7; abundance: few; CDR3nt: TGTGCCAGCAGCTTTAACCGGGCCGCCGAGCAGTACTTC; CDR3aa: CASSFNRAAEQYF
d_gene: NA; v_gene: TRBV15; j_gene: TRBJ1-1; abundance: NA; CDR3nt: TGTGCCACTGGGGTCCTCCCGGGCACTGAAGCTTTCTTT; CDR3aa: CATGVLPGTEAFF
d_gene: TRBD2; v_gene: TRBV2; j_gene: TRBJ2-7; abundance: NA; CDR3nt: TGTGCCAGCAGTGTTAGGACTAGACGGTTGGGGGAGCAGTACTTC; CDR3aa: CASSVRTRRLGEQYF
d_gene: NA; v_gene: TRBV2; j_gene: TRBJ1-1; abundance: few; CDR3nt: TGTGCCAGCACCTCCCGACAGGCTACTGAAGCTTTCTTT; CDR3aa: CASTSRQATEAFF
d_gene: NA; v_gene: TRBV20-1; j_gene: TRBJ2-7; abundance: NA; CDR3nt: TGCAGTGCTACGAAACAGGGAAGTAATATCTACGAGCAGTACTTC; CDR3aa: CSATKQGSNIYEQYF
d_gene: NA; v_gene: TRBV7-3; j_gene: TRBJ2-7; abundance: NA; CDR3nt: TGTGCCAGCAGCTTTGTGGGGGGGGCTGGCGAGCAGTACTTC; CDR3aa: CASSFVGGAGEQYF
d_gene: NA; v_gene: TRBV7-8; j_gene: TRBJ2-7; abundance: NA; CDR3nt: TGTGCCAGCAGCTTTAGACCGTACGAGCAGTACTTC; CDR3aa: CASSFRPYEQYF
d_gene: NA; v_gene: TRBV7-9; j_gene: TRBJ2-5; abundance: NA; CDR3nt: TGTGCCAGCAGCCCCGGGACCGCCCCGGACGAGACCCAGTACTTC; CDR3aa: CASSPGTAPDETQYF
d_gene: TRBD1; v_gene: TRBV11-2; j_gene: TRBJ2-7; abundance: few; CDR3nt: TGTGCCAGCAGCCCGCGGACAGGAGCTTACGAGCAGTACTTC; CDR3aa: CASSPRTGAYEQYF
d_gene: TRBD2; v_gene: TRBV12-3/TRBV12-4; j_gene: TRBJ2-1; abundance: NA; CDR3nt: TGTGCCAGCAGCTTAGCCAGCGGGAGAAATGAGCAGTTCTTC; CDR3aa: CASSLASGRNEQFF
d_gene: TRBD2; v_gene: TRBV7-9; j_gene: TRBJ2-1; abundance: NA; CDR3nt: TGTGCCAGCAGCCGATCGGTTAATAGCGGGACCCAATTCTACAATGAGCAGTTCTTC; CDR3aa: CASSRSVNSGTQFYNEQFF
d_gene: NA; v_gene: TRBV12-3/TRBV12-4; j_gene: TRBJ2-1; abundance: NA; CDR3nt: TGTGCCACCGGGACTCCCAATGAGCAGTTCTTC; CDR3aa: CATGTPNEQFF
d_gene: NA; v_gene: TRBV6-1; j_gene: TRBJ2-5; abundance: few; CDR3nt: TGTGCCAGCAGGGACAGGTGGGGAGGAGAGACCCAGTACTTC; CDR3aa: CASRDRWGGETQYF
d_gene: TRBD1; v_gene: TRBV10-2; j_gene: TRBJ1-2; abundance: NA; CDR3nt: TGCGCCAGCGGGCACGCGGGACAGGGTTACTATGGCTACACCTTC; CDR3aa: CASGHAGQGYYGYTF
d_gene: NA; v_gene: TRBV9; j_gene: TRBJ2-7; abundance: NA; CDR3nt: TGTGCCAGCAGCGTAGGCCTCCAGGGGGGTAACGAGCAGTACTTC; CDR3aa: CASSVGLQGGNEQYF
d_gene: TRBD2; v_gene: TRBV9; j_gene: TRBJ2-7; abundance: NA; CDR3nt: TGTGCCAGCAGTGTACAGGAGCCAGGACTAGCGGGGGACTCCTACGAGCAGTACTTC; CDR3aa: CASSVQEPGLAGDSYEQYF
d_gene: NA; v_gene: TRBV25-1; j_gene: TRBJ1-2; abundance: NA; CDR3nt: TGTGCCAGCAGTGAATCGTCAAGCCGTAGAACAGGGCCCAACTATGGCTACACCTTC; CDR3aa: CASSESSSRRTGPNYGYTF
d_gene: NA; v_gene: TRBV5-6; j_gene: TRBJ2-1; abundance: NA; CDR3nt: TGTGCCAGCAGCTGGGGGGAGTCTAGGCATGAGCAGTTCTTC; CDR3aa: CASSWGESRHEQFF
d_gene: NA; v_gene: TRBV5-8; j_gene: TRBJ1-5; abundance: few; CDR3nt: TGTGCCAGCAGCCTTCCGGGGCCAAATCAGCCCCAGCATTTT; CDR3aa: CASSLPGPNQPQHF
d_gene: NA; v_gene: TRBV7-9; j_gene: TRBJ1-2; abundance: NA; CDR3nt: TGTGCCAGCAGCTCAGAATTAGCTAACTATGGCTACACCTTC; CDR3aa: CASSSELANYGYTF
d_gene: NA; v_gene: TRBV29-1; j_gene: TRBJ1-2; abundance: NA; CDR3nt: TGCAGCGTTGAAAATTGGCAGGGTGCTAACTATGGCTACACCTTC; CDR3aa: CSVENWQGANYGYTF
d_gene: NA; v_gene: TRBV15; j_gene: TRBJ2-3; abundance: NA; CDR3nt: TGTGCCACCAGCACTTCACGGGGAGATACGCAGTATTTT; CDR3aa: CATSTSRGDTQYF